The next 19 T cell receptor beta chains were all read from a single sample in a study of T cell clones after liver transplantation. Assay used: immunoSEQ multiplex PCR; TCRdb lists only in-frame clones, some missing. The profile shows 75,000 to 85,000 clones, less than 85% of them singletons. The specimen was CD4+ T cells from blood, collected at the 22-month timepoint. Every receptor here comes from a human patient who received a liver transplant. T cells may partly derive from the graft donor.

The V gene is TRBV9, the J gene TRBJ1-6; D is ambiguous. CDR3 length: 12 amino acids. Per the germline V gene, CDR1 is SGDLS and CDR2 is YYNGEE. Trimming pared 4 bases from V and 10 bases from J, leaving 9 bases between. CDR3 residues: CASSQPGSPLHF. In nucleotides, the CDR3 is TGTGCCAGCAGCCAACCGGGGTCACCCCTCCACTTT.

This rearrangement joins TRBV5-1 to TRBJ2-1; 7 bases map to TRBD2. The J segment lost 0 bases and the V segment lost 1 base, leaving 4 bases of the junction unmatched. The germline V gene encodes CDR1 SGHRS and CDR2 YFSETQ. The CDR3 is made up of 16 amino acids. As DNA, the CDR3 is TGCGCCAGCAGCTTGTCAGCGGGAAGCTCCTACAATGAGCAGTTCTTC. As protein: CASSLSAGSSYNEQFF.

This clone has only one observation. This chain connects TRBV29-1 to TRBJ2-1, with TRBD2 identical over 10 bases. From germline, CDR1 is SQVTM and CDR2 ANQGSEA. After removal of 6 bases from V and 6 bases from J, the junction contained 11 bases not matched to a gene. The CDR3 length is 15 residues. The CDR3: CSVVALAGTGNEQFF. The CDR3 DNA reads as TGCAGCGTCGTGGCACTAGCGGGGACTGGCAATGAGCAGTTCTTC.

The CDR3 DNA reads TGTGCCAGCAGTCTCCAGACAGGGGGCGCGGAGACCCAGTACTTC. It codes for CASSLQTGGAETQYF. The J gene is TRBJ2-5, the V gene TRBV27, with TRBD1 matching over 10 bases. From germline, CDR1 is MNHEY and CDR2 SMNVEV (reference sequence). The V segment lost 5 bases and the J segment 5 bases; nucleotides outside the gene matches: 8. The CDR3 covers 15 residues.

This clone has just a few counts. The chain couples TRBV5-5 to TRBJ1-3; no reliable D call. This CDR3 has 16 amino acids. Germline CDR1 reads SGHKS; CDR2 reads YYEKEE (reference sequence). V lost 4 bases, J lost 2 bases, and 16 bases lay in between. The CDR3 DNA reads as TGTGCCAGCAGCCGGATTGGACGGTCCCCTGGAAACACCATATATTTT. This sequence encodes CASSRIGRSPGNTIYF.

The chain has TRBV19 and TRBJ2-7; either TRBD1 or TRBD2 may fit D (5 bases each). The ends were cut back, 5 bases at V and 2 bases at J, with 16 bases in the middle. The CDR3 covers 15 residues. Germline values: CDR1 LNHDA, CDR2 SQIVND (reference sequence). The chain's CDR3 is CASSWRGTDTYEQYF. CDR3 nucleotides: TGTGCCAGTAGTTGGAGAGGGACGGACACCTACGAGCAGTACTTC.

CDR3 sequence (DNA): TGTGCCAGCAGATCGGACGTCCAAGAGACCCAGTACTTC. Residues: CASRSDVQETQYF. This chain connects TRBV28 to TRBJ2-5, with no clear D. The ends were cut back, 6 bases at V and 1 base at J, with 9 bases in the middle. The CDR3 totals 13 residues. Germline V gene lookup returns CDR1 MDHEN and CDR2 SYDVKM.

CDR3 DNA sequence: TGTGCCAGCAGTTTAAGTCTTGACCCCTACGAGCAGTACTTC. It specifies CASSLSLDPYEQYF. The chain employs TRBV28 and TRBJ2-7; no clear D. V was trimmed by 2 bases and J by 2 bases, leaving 10 bases between them. The CDR3 consists of 14 residues. CDR1 is MDHEN, CDR2 SYDVKM, per germline.

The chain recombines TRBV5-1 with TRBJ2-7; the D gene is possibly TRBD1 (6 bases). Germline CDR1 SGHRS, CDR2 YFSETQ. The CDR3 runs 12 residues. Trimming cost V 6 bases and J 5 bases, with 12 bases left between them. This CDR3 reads CASTDSQHEQYF. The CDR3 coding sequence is TGCGCCAGCACGGACAGTCAACACGAGCAGTACTTC.

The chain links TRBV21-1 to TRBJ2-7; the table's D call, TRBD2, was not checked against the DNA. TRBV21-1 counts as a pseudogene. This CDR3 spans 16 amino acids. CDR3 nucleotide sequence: TGTGCCAGCAGCAAACTGAGCGGGAGGAGTCGGTACGAGCAGTACTTC. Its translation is CASSKLSGRSRYEQYF.

The CDR3 DNA sequence: TGTGCCAGCAGTTCGATCATTTACGAGCAGTACTTC. Translation gives CASSSIIYEQYF. This chain connects TRBV28 to TRBJ2-7; D is unresolved. CDR1 MDHEN and CDR2 SYDVKM come from the germline V gene. The V end lost 4 bases, the J end lost 4 bases, and 8 bases lay between the germline ends. The CDR3 is made up of 12 amino acids.

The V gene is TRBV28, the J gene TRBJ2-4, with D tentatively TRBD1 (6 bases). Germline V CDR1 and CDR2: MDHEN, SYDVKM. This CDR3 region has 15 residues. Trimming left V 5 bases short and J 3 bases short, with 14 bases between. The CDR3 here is CASSVQGENKNIQYF. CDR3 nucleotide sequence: TGTGCCAGCAGTGTACAGGGCGAGAACAAAAACATTCAGTACTTC.

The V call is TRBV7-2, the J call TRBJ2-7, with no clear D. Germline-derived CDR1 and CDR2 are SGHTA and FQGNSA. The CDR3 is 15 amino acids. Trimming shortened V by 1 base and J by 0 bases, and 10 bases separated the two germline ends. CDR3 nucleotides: TGTGCCAGCAGCTTAGTCGGCAGAAACTCCTACGAGCAGTACTTC. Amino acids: CASSLVGRNSYEQYF.

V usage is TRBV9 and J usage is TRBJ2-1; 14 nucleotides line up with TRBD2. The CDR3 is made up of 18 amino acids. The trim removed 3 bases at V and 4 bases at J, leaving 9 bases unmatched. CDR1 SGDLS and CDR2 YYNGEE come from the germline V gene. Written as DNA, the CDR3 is TGTGCCAGCAGCGGAGTGACTAGCGGGGGGGCAGAATACAATGAGCAGTTCTTC. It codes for CASSGVTSGGAEYNEQFF.

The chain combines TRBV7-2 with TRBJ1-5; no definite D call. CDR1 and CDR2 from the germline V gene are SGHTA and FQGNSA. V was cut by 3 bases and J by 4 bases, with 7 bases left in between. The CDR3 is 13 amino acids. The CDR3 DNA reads TGTGCCAGCAGCTTCGCCCCTAATCAGCCCCAGCATTTT. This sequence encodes CASSFAPNQPQHF.

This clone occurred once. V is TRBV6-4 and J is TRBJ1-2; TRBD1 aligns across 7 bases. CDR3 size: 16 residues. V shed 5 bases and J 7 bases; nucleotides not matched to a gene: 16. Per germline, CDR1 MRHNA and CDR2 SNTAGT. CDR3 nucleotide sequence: TGTGCCAGCAGTCTCCAGGGAGGACAGGCCTTGAGTGGCTACACCTTC. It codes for CASSLQGGQALSGYTF.

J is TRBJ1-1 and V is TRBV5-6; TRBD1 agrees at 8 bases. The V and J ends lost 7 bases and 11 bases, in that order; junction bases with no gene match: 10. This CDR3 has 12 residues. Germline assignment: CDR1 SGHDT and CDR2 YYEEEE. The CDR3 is CASRGQGTSAFF. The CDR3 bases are TGTGCCAGCCGTGGACAGGGAACGTCTGCTTTCTTT.

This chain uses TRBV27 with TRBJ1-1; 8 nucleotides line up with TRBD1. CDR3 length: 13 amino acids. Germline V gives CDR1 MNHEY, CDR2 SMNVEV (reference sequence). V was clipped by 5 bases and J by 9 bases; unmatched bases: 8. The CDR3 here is CASSQGTGLKAFF. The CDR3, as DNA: TGTGCCAGCAGTCAGGGGACAGGTCTTAAAGCTTTCTTT.

In DNA form, the CDR3 reads TGTGCCTGGAGCCCTAGTTACGGCAGCACAGATACGCAGTATTTT. It specifies CAWSPSYGSTDTQYF. The chain has TRBV30 and TRBJ2-3; D remains unclear. V lost 3 bases, J lost 0 bases, and 13 bases lay in between. This CDR3 is built from 15 residues. Per the germline V gene, CDR1 is GTSNPN and CDR2 is SVGIG (reference sequence).